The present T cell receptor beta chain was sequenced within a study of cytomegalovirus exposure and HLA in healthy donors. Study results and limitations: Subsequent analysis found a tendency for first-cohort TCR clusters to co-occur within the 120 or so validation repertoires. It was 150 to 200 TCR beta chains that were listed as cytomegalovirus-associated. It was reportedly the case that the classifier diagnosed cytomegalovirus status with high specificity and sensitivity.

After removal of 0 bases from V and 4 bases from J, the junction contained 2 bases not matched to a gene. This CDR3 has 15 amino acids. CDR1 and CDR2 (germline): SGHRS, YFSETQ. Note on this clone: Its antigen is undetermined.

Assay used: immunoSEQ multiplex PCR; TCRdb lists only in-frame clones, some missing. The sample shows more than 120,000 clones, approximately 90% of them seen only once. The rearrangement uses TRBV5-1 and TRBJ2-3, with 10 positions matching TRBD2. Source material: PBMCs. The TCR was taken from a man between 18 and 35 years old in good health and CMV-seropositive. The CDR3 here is CASSLASGGADTQYF. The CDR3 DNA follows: TGCGCCAGCAGCTTGGCGAGCGGGGGGGCAGATACGCAGTATTTT.